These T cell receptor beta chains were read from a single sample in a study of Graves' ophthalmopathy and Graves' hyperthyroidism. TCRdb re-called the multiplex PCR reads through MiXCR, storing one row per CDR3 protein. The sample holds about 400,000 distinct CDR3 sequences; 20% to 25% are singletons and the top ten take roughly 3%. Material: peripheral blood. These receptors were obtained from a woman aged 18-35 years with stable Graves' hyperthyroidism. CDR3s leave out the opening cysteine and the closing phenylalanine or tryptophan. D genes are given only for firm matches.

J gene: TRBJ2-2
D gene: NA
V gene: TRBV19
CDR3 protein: ATRHYEDTGELF

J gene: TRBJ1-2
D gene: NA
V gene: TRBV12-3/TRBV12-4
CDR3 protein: ASSLGGRPYGYT

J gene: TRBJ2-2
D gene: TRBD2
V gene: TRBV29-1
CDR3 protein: SIQGLAYTNTGELL

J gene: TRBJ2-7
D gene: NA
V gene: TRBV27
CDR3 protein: ASSPRTETYEQY

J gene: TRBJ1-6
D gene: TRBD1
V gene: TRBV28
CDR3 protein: ASSYAGGGSYNSPLH

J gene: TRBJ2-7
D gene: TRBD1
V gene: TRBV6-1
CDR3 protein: ASRRTGIYEQY

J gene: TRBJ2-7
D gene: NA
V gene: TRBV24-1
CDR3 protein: ATSDSSPGTGSYEQY

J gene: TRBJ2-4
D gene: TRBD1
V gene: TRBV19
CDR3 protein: ASKLSGGKNIQY

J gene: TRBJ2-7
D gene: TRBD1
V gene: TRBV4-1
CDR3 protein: ASSQPLGGTGFYEQY

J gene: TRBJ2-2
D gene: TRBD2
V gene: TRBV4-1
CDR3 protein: ASSQGIIAGNGELL

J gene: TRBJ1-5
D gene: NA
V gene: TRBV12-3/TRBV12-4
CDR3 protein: ASSLGASNQPQH

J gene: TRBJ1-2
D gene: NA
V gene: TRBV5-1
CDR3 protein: ASSPRGGAYGYT

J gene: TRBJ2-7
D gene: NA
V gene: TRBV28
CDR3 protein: ASSWGKNWV

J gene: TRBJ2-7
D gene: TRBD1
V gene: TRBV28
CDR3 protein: ASRLTGGTYEQY

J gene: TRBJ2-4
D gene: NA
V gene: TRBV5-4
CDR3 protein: ASSSQEFKNIQY

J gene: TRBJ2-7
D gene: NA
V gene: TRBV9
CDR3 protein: ASSPGLGTSEQY

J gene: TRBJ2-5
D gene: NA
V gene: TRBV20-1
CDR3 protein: SARAPAGSVGVETQY

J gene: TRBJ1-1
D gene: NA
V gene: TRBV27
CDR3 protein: ASSPLLDTEAF

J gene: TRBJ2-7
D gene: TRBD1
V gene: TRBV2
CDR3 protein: ASNDRVDSYEQY

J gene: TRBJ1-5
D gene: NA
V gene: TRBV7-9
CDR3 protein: ASSPGWGSNQPQH

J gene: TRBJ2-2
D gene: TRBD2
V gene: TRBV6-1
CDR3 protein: ASRSSGGTGELF

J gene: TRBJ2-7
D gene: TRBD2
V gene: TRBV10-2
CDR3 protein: ASRATSEYYKQY

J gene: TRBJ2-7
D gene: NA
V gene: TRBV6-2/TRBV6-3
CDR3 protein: ASSYGYRCSYEQY

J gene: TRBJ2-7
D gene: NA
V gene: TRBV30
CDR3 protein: AWSKSRSYEQY

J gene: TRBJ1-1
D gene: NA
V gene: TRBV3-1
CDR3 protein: ASSQDEDEAF

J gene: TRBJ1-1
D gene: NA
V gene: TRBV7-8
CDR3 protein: ASSLYLEGDKALEAF

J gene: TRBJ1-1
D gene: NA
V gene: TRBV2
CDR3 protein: ATLPYMNTEAF

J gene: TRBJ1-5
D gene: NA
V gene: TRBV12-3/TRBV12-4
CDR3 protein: ASSHGQPQPQH

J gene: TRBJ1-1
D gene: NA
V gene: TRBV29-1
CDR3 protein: SVEREDTEAF

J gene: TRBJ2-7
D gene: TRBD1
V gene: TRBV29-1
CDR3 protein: SVARGQGGEQY

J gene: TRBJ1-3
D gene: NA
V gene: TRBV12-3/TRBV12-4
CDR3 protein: ASSSRRGNGPGNTIY

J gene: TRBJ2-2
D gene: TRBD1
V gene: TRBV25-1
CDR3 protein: ASSDRGLGELF

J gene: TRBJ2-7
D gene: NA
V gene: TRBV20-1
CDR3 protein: SAPQGAGISYEQY

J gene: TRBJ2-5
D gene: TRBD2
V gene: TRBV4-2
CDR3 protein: ASSLGGSGRSQETQY

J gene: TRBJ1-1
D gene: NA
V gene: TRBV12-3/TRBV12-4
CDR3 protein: ASRPDLRIQMNTEAF

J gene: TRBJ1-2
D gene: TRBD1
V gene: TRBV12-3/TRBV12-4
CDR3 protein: ASSAGTGYGGYT

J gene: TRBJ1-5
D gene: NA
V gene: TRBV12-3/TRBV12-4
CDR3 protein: ASSWGAGNQPQH

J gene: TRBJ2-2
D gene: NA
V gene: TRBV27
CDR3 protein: ASARGRNTGELF

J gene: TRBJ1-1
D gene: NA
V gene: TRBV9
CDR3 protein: ASSVGWGNTEAF

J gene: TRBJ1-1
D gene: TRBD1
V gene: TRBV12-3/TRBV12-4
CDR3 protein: ASRETGTEAF

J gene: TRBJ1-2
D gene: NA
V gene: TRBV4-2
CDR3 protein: ASSQDAPSYGYT

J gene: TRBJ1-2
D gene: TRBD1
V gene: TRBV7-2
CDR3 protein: ASSSVPGGYGYT

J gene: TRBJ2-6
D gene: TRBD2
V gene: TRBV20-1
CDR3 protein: SARDGASGGSGANVLT

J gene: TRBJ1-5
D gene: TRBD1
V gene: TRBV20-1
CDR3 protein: SARAGTGVYSNQPQH

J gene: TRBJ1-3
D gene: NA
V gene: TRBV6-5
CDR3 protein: ASSLNTLSGNTIY

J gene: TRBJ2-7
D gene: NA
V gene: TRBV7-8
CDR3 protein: ASSLAFGIQTLQY

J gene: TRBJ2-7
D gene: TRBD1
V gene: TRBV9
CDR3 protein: ASSVGVQGPLEQY

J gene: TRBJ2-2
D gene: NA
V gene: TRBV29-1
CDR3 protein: SVVYAFTGELF

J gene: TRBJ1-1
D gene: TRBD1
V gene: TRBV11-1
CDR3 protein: ASSPGQSISWNTEAF

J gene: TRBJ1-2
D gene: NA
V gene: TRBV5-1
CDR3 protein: ASSLVRARSGYT

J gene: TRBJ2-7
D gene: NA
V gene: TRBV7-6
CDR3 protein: ASSAAIGGYEQY